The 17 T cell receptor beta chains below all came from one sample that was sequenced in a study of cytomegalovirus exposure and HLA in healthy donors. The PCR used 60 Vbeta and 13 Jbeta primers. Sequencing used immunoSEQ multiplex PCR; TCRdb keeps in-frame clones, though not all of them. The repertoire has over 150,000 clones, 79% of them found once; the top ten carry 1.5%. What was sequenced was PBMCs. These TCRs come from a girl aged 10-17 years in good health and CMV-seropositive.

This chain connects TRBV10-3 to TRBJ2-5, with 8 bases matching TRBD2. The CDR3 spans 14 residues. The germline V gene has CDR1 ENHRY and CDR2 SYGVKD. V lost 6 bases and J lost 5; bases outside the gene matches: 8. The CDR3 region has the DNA TGTGCCATCAGCCAACGGGGGGGCGATGAGACCCAGTACTTC. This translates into CAISQRGGDETQYF.

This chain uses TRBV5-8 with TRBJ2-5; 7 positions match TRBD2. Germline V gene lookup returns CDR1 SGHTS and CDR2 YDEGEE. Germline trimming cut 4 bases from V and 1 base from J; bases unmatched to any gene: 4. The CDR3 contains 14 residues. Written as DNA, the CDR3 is TGTGCCAGCAGCGCCCCTAGCGGCCAAGAGACCCAGTACTTC. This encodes CASSAPSGQETQYF.

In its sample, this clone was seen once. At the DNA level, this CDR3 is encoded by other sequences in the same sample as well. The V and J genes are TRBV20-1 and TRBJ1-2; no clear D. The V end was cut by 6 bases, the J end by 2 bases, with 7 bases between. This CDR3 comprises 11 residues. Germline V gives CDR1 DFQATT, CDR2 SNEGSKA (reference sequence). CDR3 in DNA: TGCAGTGCAAGACAAAACTATGGCTACACCTTC. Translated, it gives CSARQNYGYTF.

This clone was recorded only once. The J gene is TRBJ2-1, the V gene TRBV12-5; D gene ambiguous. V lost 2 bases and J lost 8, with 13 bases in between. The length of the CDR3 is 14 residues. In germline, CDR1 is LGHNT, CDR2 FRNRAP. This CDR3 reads CASGLQSNGHEQFF. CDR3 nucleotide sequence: TGTGCTAGTGGTTTGCAGTCAAATGGGCATGAGCAGTTCTTC.

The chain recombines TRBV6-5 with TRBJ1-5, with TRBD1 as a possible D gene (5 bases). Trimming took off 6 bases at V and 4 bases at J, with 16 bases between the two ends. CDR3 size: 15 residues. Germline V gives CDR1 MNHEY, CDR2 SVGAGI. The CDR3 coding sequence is TGTGCCAGCAGGGCGCGGGGGGTAGGGAATCAGCCCCAGCATTTT. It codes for CASRARGVGNQPQHF.

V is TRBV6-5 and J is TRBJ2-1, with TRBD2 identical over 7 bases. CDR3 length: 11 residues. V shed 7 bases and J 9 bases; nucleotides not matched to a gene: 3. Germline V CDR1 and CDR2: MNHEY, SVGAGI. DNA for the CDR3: TGTGCCAGCAATACGGGGGGTGAGCAGTTCTTC. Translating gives CASNTGGEQFF.

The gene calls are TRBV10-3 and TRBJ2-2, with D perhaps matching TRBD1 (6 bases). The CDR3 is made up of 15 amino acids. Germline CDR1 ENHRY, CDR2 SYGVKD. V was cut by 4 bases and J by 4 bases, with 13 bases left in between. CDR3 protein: CAISVRGTFTGELFF. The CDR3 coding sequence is TGTGCCATCAGTGTGAGGGGGACCTTCACCGGGGAGCTGTTTTTT.

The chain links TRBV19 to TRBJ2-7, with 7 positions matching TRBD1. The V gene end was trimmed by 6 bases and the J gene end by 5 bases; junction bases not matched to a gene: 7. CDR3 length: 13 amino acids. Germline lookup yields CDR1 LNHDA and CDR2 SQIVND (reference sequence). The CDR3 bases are TGTGCCAGTAGCCAACAGGGGCTGAACGAGCAGTACTTC. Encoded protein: CASSQQGLNEQYF.

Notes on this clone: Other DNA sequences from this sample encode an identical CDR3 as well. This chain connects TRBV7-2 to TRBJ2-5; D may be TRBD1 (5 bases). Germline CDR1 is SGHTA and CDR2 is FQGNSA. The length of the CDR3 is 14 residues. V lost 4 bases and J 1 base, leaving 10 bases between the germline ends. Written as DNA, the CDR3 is TGTGCCAGCAGCTCTCGACAGCCCCAAGAGACCCAGTACTTC. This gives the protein CASSSRQPQETQYF.

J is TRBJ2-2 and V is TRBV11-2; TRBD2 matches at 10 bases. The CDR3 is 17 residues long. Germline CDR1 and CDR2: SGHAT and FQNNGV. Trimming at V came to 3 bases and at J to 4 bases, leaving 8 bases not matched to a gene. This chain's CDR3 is CASSFPAGGPVTGELFF. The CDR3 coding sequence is TGTGCCAGCAGCTTCCCAGCGGGGGGGCCTGTCACCGGGGAGCTGTTTTTT. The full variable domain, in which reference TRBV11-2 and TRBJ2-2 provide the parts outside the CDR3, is EAGVAQSPRYKIIEKRQSVAFWCNPISGHATLYWYQQILGQGPKLLIQFQNNGVVDDSQLPKDRFSAERLKGVDSTLKIQPAKLEDSAVYLCASSFPAGGPVTGELFFGEGSRLTVL.

CDR3 region: CASSQDGDRGRNIQYF. The CDR3 nucleotides are TGCGCCAGCAGCCAAGATGGGGACAGGGGTCGAAACATTCAGTACTTC. The genes are TRBV4-3 and TRBJ2-4; 10 bases agree with TRBD1. J lost 6 bases, V lost 0 bases, and 5 bases had no gene match. The germline V gene has CDR1 LGHNA and CDR2 YSLEER. This CDR3 spans 16 amino acids.

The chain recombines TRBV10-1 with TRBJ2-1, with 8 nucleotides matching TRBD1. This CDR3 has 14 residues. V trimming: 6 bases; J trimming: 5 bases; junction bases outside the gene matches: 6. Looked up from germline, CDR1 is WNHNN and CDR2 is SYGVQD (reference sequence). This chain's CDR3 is CASSRTGSDNEQFF. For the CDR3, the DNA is TGCGCCAGCAGCAGGACAGGGTCCGACAATGAGCAGTTCTTC.

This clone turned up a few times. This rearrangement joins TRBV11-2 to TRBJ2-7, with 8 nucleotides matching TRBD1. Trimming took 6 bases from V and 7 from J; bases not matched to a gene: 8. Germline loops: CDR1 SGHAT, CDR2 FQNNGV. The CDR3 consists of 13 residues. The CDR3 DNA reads TGTGCCAGCAGTCATGGACAGGGTTGGGAGCAGTACTTC. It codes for CASSHGQGWEQYF.

CDR3 sequence reads: CASSQDQGSPYEQYF. The CDR3 DNA is TGCGCCAGCAGCCAAGATCAGGGGAGTCCCTACGAGCAGTACTTC. The chain is built from TRBV4-3 and TRBJ2-7; D is possibly TRBD1 (6 bases). The CDR3 covers 15 residues. V gave up 0 bases and J gave up 2 bases, with 11 bases separating them. Germline CDR1 LGHNA, CDR2 YSLEER.

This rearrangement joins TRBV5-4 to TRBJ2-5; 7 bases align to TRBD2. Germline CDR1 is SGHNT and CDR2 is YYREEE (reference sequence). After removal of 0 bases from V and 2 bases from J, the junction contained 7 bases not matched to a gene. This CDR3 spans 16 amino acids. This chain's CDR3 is CASSLAGSSGQETQYF. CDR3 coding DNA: TGTGCCAGCAGCTTGGCCGGGTCTAGCGGACAAGAGACCCAGTACTTC.

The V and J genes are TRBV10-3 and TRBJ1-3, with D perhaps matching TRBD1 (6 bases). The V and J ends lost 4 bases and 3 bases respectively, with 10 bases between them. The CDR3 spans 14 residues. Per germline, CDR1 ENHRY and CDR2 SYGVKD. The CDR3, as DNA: TGTGCCATCAGTGGGACAGCCCTTGGAAACACCATATATTTT. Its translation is CAISGTALGNTIYF.

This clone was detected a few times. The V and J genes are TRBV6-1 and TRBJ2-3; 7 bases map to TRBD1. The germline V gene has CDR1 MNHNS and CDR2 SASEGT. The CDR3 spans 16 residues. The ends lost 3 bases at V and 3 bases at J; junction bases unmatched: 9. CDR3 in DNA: TGTGCCAGCAGTGAGCTGACAGGGACGGGGACAGATACGCAGTATTTT. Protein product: CASSELTGTGTDTQYF.